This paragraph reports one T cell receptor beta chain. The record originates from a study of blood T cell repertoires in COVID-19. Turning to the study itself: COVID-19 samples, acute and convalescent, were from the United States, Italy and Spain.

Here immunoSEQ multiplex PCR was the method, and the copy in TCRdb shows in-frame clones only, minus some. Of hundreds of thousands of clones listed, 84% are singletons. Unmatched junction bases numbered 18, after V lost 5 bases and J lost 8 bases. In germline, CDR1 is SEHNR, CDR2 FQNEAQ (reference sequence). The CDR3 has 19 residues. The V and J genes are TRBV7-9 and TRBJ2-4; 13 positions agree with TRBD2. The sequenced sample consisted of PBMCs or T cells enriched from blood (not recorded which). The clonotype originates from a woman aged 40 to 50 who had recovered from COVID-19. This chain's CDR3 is CASSPRTSGSGFGGDIQYF. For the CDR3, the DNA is TGTGCCAGCAGCCCACGGACTAGCGGGAGTGGGTTCGGTGGGGACATTCAGTACTTC.